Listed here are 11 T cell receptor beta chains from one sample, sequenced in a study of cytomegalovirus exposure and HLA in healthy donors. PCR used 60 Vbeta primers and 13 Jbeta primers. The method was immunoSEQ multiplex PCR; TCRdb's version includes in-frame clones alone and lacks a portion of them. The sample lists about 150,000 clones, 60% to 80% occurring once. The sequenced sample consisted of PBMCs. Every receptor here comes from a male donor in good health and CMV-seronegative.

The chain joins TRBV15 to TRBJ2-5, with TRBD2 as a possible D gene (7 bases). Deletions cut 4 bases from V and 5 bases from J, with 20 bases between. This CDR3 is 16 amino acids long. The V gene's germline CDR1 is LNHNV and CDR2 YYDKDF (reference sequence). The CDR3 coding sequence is TGTGCCACCAGCATCACCCGCGGACTAGGGGGGGAGACCCAGTACTTC. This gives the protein CATSITRGLGGETQYF.

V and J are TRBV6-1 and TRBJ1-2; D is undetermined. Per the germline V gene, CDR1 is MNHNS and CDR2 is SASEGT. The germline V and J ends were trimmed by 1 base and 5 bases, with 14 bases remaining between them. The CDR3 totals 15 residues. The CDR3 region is CASSEGKGGGYGYTF. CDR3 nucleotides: TGTGCCAGCAGTGAAGGGAAGGGAGGAGGATATGGCTACACCTTC.

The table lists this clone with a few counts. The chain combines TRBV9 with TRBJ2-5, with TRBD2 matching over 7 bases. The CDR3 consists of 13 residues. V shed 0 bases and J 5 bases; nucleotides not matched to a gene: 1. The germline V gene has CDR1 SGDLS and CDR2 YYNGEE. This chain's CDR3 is CASSVEAGETQYF. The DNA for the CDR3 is TGTGCCAGCAGCGTAGAAGCGGGGGAGACCCAGTACTTC.

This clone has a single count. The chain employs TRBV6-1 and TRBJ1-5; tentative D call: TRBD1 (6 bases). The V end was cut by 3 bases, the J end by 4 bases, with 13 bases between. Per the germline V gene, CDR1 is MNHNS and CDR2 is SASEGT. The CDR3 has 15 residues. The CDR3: CASSDNAGVNQPQHF. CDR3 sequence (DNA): TGTGCCAGCAGTGATAACGCAGGGGTTAATCAGCCCCAGCATTTT.

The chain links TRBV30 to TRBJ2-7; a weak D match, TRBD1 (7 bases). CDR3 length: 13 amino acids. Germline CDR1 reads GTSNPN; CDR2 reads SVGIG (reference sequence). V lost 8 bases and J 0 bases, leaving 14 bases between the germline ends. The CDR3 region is CAPAGQSSYEQYF. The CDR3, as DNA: TGTGCCCCTGCGGGACAGAGCTCCTACGAGCAGTACTTC.

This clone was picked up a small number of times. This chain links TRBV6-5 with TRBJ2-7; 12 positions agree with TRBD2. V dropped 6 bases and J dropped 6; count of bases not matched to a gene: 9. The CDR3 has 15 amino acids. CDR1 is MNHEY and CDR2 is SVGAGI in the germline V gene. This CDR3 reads CASRGGTSGYGEQYF. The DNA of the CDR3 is TGTGCCAGCAGGGGGGGGACTAGCGGGTATGGCGAGCAGTACTTC.

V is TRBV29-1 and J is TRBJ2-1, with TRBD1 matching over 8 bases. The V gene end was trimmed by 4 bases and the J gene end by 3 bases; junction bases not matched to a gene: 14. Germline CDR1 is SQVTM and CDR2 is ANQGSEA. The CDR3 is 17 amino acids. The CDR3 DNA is TGCAGCGTTGTTGGCAATTTAGGACAGGGAGGCTACAATGAGCAGTTCTTC. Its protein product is CSVVGNLGQGGYNEQFF.

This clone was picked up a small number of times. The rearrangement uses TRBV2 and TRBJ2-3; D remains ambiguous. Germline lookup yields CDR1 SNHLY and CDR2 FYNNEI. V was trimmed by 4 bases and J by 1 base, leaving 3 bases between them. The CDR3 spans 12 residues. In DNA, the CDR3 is TGTGCCAGCAGTGCGGGCACAGATACGCAGTATTTT. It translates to CASSAGTDTQYF.

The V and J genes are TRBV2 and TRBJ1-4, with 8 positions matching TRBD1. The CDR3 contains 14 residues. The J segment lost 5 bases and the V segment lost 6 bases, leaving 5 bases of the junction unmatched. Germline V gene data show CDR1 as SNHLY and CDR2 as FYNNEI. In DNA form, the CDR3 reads TGTGCCAGCAGCCGGACAGGGCGGAATGAAAAACTGTTTTTT. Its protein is CASSRTGRNEKLFF.

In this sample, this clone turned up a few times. The CDR3 region is CASSLFLSGEQYF. The CDR3 nucleotides are TGTGCCAGCAGTTTATTCCTTTCCGGCGAGCAGTACTTC. The chain is built from TRBV28 and TRBJ2-7; D is ambiguous. The V and J ends lost 1 base and 6 bases respectively, with 10 bases between them. CDR1 and CDR2 from the germline V gene are MDHEN and SYDVKM. The CDR3 length is 13 residues.

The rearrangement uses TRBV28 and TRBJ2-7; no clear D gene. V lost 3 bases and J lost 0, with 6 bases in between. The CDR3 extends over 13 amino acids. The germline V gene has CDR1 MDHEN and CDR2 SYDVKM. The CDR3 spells CASSFSTSYEQYF. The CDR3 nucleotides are TGTGCCAGCAGTTTTAGTACCTCCTACGAGCAGTACTTC.